The clone carrying this T cell receptor beta chain was seen a few times. This entry comes from a study of T cells in Graves' hyperthyroidism and ophthalmopathy. Amplification of TCR beta CDR3 regions used RNA as the template. HTBI primers were employed in a first-round RT-PCR of the TCR CDR3. TCRdb reprocessed the multiplex PCR reads via MiXCR and lists one record per CDR3 protein. The table records hundreds of thousands of distinct CDR3 sequences, 16% of them present only once. The sequenced sample was blood. The TCR originated in a woman aged 18-30 years with Graves' hyperthyroidism.

CDR3 coding DNA: TGTGCCTGGAGTGGGGGGGGGACAGGGTTCTACGAGCAGTACTTC. This codes for CAWSGGGTGFYEQYF. The rearrangement uses TRBV30 and TRBJ2-7; TRBD1 matches 9 bases. With 1 base clipped from V and 3 bases from J, the junction kept 7 bases outside the gene matches. This CDR3 spans 15 amino acids. Germline assignment: CDR1 GTSNPN and CDR2 SVGIG (reference sequence).